This TCR beta chain was obtained from a study of T cell changes during pregnancy in multiple sclerosis. The CDR3 covers 14 residues. J gave up 2 bases and V 4 bases, and 6 bases lay outside the gene matches. Germline loops: CDR1 GTSNPN, CDR2 SVGIG (reference sequence). This clone was seen a single time. The table came from immunoSEQ multiplex PCR; TCRdb's copy has only in-frame clones and leaves some out. The sample records some 73,000 clones, around 94% being singletons. The receptor's source is a female donor in good health, enrolled as a control in a pregnancy study. The rearrangement links TRBV30 to TRBJ2-3; 7 bases match TRBD1. Material: peripheral blood, obtained in the third trimester of pregnancy. Written as DNA, the CDR3 is TGTGCCTGGATACCCAGGGGGTACACAGATACGCAGTATTTT. It codes for CAWIPRGYTDTQYF.